Sequencing of this TCR beta chain was carried out in a study of blood T cell repertoires in COVID-19. In the original analysis: Estimates of nucleated cell counts were drawn from the amplification of reference gene primers. Profiled with immunoSEQ multiplex PCR; TCRdb holds only in-frame clones, not every one. That table is the source of V, J and clone size, and D and trimming were worked out from the DNA. Among 85,000 to 95,000 clones, about nine tenths were seen once, and the ten largest hold 4.5% to 5.5%. Germline values: CDR1 SNHLY, CDR2 FYNNEI. V was cut by 7 bases and J by 2 bases, with 9 bases left in between. The length of the CDR3 is 12 residues.

The chain is built from TRBV2 and TRBJ2-7, with D tentatively TRBD1 (6 bases). This clonotype was sampled from a man in his 60s with COVID-19, enrolled during active disease. The material sequenced was peripheral blood. The CDR3, as DNA: TGTGCCAGCACCGGGACAACCTACGAGCAGTACTTC. It specifies CASTGTTYEQYF. Complete variable domain (other parts from reference TRBV2 and TRBJ2-7): EPEVTQTPSHQVTQMGQEVILRCVPISNHLYFYWYRQILGQKVEFLVSFYNNEISEKSEIFDDQFSVERPDGSNFTLKIRSTKLEDSAMYFCASTGTTYEQYFGPGTRLTVT.